This T cell receptor beta chain came from a study of cytomegalovirus exposure and HLA in healthy donors. Study conclusions and caveats: When presence/absence was analysed, sequencing depth was taken to be roughly uniform across donors. Most observed TCR sequences were rare, whereas some public TCRs were detected in many donors. A missense variant in DCLRE1C was later tied to TCR beta V- and J-gene trimming.

PCR was performed using 60 Vbeta and 13 Jbeta primers. Sequencing used immunoSEQ multiplex PCR; TCRdb keeps in-frame clones, though not all of them. The sample contains 68,000 or so clones, around 77% of which appear only once. This clone was counted only a few times. Its antigen is not identified. The TCR was taken from a woman in her twenties or thirties in good health and CMV-seronegative. Sequenced material: PBMCs.

The CDR3 loop is CASGHPNTEAFF. In DNA, the CDR3 is TGTGCCAGTGGACACCCGAACACTGAAGCTTTCTTT. V is TRBV11-2 and J is TRBJ1-1; maybe TRBD1 (5 bases). In germline, CDR1 is SGHAT, CDR2 FQNNGV. CDR3 length equals 12 residues. The germline V and J ends were trimmed by 9 bases and 1 base, with 9 bases remaining between them. The entire variable domain, with the rest obtained from reference TRBV11-2 and TRBJ1-1, is as follows: EAGVAQSPRYKIIEKRQSVAFWCNPISGHATLYWYQQILGQGPKLLIQFQNNGVVDDSQLPKDRFSAERLKGVDSTLKIQPAKLEDSAVYLCASGHPNTEAFFGQGTRLTVV.